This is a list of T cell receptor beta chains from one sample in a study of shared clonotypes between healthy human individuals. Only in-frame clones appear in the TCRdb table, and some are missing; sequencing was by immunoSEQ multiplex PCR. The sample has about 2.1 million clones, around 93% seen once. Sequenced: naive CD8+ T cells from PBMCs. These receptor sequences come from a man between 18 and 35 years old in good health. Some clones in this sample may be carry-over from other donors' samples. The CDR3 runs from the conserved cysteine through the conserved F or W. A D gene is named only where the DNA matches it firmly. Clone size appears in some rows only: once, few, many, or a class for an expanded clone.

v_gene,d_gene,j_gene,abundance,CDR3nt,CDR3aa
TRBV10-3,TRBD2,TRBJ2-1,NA,TGTGCCATCAAGAGGGCGGGAGGAGACAATGAGCAGTTCTTC,CAIKRAGGDNEQFF
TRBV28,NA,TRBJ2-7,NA,TGTGCCAGCAGCCCGCCCGGGGGAACGTCTTACGAGCAGTACTTC,CASSPPGGTSYEQYF
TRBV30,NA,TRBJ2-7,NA,TGTGCCTGGAGTGGGGCGGGACATATTTACGAGCAGTACTTC,CAWSGAGHIYEQYF
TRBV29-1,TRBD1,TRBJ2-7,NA,TGCAGCGTTGAATTCGCCGGGACAGGGTACTACGAGCAGTACTTC,CSVEFAGTGYYEQYF
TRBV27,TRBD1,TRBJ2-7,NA,TGTGCCAGCAGTCACCACCGGGACAGGGTTGCAATTTACGAGCAGTACTTC,CASSHHRDRVAIYEQYF
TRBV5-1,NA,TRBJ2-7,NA,TGCGCCAGCAGCTTGATCGGGGCCGAGCAGTACTTC,CASSLIGAEQYF
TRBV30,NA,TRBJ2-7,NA,TGTGCCTGGAGTGTACGGAGGGAGCAGTACTTC,CAWSVRREQYF
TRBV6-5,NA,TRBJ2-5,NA,TGTGCCAGCAGCCCATTGGCGAGGGAGCGGACCCAGTACTTC,CASSPLARERTQYF
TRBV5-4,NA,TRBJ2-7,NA,TGTGCCAGCAGCCCCGGACAAGTCTACGAGCAGTACTTC,CASSPGQVYEQYF
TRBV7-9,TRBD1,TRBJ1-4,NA,TGTGCCAGCAGCTGGGACAGTCTAACTAATGAAAAACTGTTTTTT,CASSWDSLTNEKLFF
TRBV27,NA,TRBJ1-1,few,TGTGCCAGCAGCTTCGGGACACGCAACACTGAAGCTTTCTTT,CASSFGTRNTEAFF
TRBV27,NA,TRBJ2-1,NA,TGTGCCAGCAGCTTGATGCTCCACAATGAGCAGTTCTTC,CASSLMLHNEQFF
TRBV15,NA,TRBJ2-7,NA,TGTGCCACCAGCAGAGCCGGGGGCGAGCAGTACTTC,CATSRAGGEQYF
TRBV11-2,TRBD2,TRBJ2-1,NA,TGTGCCAGCAGCCAGGGACTAGCGGGAAATATGTTCTTC,CASSQGLAGNMFF
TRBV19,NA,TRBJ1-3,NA,TGTGCCAGTAACCCCCGGACAGTCTACGACACCATATATTTT,CASNPRTVYDTIYF
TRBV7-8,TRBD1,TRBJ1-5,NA,TGTGCCAGCAGCGCGCACAGGGGAAGCAATCAGCCCCAGCATTTT,CASSAHRGSNQPQHF
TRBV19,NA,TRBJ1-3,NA,TGTGCCAGTGACCTTGGAGACACCATATATTTT,CASDLGDTIYF
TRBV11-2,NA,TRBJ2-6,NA,TGTGCCAGCAGCTTGCGGGGGCGGAGGGCTGGGGCCAACGTCCTGACTTTC,CASSLRGRRAGANVLTF
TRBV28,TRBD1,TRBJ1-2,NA,TGTGCCAGCAGAAAGGGACAGGTCTCTCGAGGCTACACCTTC,CASRKGQVSRGYTF
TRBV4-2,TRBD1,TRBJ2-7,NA,TGTGCCAGCAGCGCCGGGACAGGGTCCTACGAGCAGTACTTC,CASSAGTGSYEQYF
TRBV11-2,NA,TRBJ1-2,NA,TGTGCCAGCAGCGGGCGTCGAGGTGGGGCAGCTAACTATGGCTACACCTTC,CASSGRRGGAANYGYTF
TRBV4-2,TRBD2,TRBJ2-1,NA,TGTGCCAGCAGCATATTAGCGGGAACTACCTACAATGAGCAGTTCTTC,CASSILAGTTYNEQFF
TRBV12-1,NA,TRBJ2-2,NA,TGTGCCAGCAGCATAGCCGGGTCCTCTTACGCGAACACCGGGGAGCTGTTTTTT,CASSIAGSSYANTGELFF
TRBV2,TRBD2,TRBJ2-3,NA,TGTGCCAGCACTGGGCGGGAGGTATACACAGATACGCAGTATTTT,CASTGREVYTDTQYF
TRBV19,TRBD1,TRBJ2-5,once,TGTGCCAGTAGTGCCACAGGGGGATTGGGAGAGACCCAGTACTTC,CASSATGGLGETQYF
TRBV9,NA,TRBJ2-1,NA,TGTGCCAGCAGCGTAGCTACGAGGGGGGATGAGCAGTTCTTC,CASSVATRGDEQFF
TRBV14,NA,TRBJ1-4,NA,TGTGCCAGCAGCCAAGATGCGAAAAGGGAACTGTTTTTT,CASSQDAKRELFF
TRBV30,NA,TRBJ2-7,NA,TGTGCCTGGAGTGTAGACGTGAGCTCCTACGAGCAGTACTTC,CAWSVDVSSYEQYF
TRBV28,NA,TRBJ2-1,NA,TGTGCCAGCAGTTTGGGGGGGCGTGTGAATGAGCAGTTCTTC,CASSLGGRVNEQFF
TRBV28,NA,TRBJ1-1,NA,TGTGCCAGCAGTTTTTCTTACAGGGCGGGGTCCGGTGACACTGAAGCTTTCTTT,CASSFSYRAGSGDTEAFF
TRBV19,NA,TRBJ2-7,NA,TGTGCCAGTAGTACCCGGGACCTGACGGACGAGCAGTACTTC,CASSTRDLTDEQYF